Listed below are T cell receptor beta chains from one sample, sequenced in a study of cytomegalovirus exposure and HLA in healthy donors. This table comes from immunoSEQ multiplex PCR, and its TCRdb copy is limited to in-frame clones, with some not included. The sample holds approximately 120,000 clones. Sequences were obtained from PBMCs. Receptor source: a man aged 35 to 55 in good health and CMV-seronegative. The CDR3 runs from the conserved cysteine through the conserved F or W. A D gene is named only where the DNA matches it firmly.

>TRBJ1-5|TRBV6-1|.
TGTGCCAGCAGTGATTACAATCAGCCCCAGCATTTT
CASSDYNQPQHF
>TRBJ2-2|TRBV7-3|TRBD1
TGTGCCAGCAGCCCCGACAGGGTCGCCGGGGAGCTGTTTTTT
CASSPDRVAGELFF
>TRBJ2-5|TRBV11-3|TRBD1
TGTGCCAGCAGCTCAGGGGGACAGGGGGCTGTGGAGACCCAGTACTTC
CASSSGGQGAVETQYF
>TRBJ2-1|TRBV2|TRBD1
TGTGCCAGCAGGGGGGACAGCCACAATGAGCAGTTCTTC
CASRGDSHNEQFF
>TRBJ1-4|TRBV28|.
TGTGCCAGCAGTTCCCCCGGGGGAGGGGAAGAAAAACTGTTTTTT
CASSSPGGGEEKLFF
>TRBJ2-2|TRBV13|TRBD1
TGTGCCAGCAGCGGAAGGACAGGGCCGCACACCGGGGAGCTGTTTTTT
CASSGRTGPHTGELFF
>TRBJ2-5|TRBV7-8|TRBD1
TGTGCCAGCAGCTCACGCAGGGGGCGAGAGACCCAGTACTTC
CASSSRRGRETQYF
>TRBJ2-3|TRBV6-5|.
TGTGCCACCTCGCGGAGCACAGATACGCAGTATTTT
CATSRSTDTQYF
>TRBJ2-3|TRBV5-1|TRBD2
TGCGCCACTGCCCCGGGACTAGGCACAGATACGCAGTATTTT
CATAPGLGTDTQYF
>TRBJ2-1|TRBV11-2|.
TGTGCCAGCAGCCCCCTCCAGGGCGTCCCAGAGCAGTTCTTC
CASSPLQGVPEQFF
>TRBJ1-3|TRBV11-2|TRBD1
TGTGCCAGCAGCTTAGTTCCAGGGGGGAGCTCTGGAAACACCATATATTTT
CASSLVPGGSSGNTIYF
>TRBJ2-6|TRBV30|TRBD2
TGTGCCTGCAGTTTAGCGGGGGTCTCTGGGGCCAACGTCCTGACTTTC
CACSLAGVSGANVLTF
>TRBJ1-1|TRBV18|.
TGTGCCAGCTCACCCCAGGGCTTCACTGAAGCTTTCTTT
CASSPQGFTEAFF
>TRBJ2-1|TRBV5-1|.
TGCGCCAGCAGCCTCGGGGGAGATGAGCAGTTCTTC
CASSLGGDEQFF
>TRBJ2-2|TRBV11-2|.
TGTGCCAGCAGCCCCCACCGGGGGGAGCTGTTTTTT
CASSPHRGELFF
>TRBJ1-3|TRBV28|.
TGTGCCAGCAGAGCGGGACTGGCGAAAACTGGAAACACCATATATTTT
CASRAGLAKTGNTIYF
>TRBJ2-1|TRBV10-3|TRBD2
TGTGCCATCAGCGCCAACTCCGGGACTAGCGGTTCAAATGAGCAGTTCTTC
CAISANSGTSGSNEQFF
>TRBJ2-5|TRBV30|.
TGTGCCTGGAGTGTGGGGCAGGGTGAACGGCAGTACTTC
CAWSVGQGERQYF
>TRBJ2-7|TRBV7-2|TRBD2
TGTGCCAGCAGCTTATCCCGGACTAGCGGAAGCTCCTACGAGCAGTACTTC
CASSLSRTSGSSYEQYF
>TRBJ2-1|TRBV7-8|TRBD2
TGTGCCAGCAGCTCCATTGGGGGGAGCGGGAAAGTCTACAATGAGCAGTTCTTC
CASSSIGGSGKVYNEQFF